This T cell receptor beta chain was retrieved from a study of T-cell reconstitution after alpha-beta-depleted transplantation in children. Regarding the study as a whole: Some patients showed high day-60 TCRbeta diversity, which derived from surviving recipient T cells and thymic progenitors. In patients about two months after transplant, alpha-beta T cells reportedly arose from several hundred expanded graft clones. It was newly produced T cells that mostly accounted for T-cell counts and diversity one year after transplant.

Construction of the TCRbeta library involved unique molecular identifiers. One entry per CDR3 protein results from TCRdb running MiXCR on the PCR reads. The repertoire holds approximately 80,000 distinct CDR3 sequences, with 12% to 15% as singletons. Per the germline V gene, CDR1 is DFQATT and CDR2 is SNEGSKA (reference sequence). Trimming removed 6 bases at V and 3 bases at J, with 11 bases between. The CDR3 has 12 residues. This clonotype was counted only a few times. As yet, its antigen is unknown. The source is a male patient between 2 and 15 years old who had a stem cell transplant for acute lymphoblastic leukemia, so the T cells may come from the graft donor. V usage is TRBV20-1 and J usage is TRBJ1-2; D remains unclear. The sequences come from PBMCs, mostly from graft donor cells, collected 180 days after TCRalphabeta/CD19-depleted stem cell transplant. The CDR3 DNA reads TGCAGTGCCAAAGGGAGAGACTATGGCTACACCTTC. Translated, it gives CSAKGRDYGYTF.